This T cell receptor beta chain stems from a study of blood T cell repertoires in COVID-19. Study-wide background: Samples taken during acute and convalescent COVID-19 were collected in the United States, Italy and Spain. PBMCs, B-cell-depleted T cells, or T cells were the source of the cDNA or gDNA that made up the material.

This clone was seen a handful of times. Per the original data handling: Nucleated cell counts were estimated from reference gene primer amplification. This table comes from immunoSEQ multiplex PCR, and its TCRdb copy is limited to in-frame clones, with some not included. Clone size and V and J calls were adopted from that table, with D and trimming inferred from the DNA. The profile shows 190,000 or so clones, around four fifths of them singletons. Patients of the Seattle cohort, enrolled during active infection, were followed longitudinally. The sequence derives from a man aged 55 to 70 with COVID-19, enrolled during active disease. Sequencing was carried out using peripheral blood.

This CDR3 reads CASTPDSNYNSPLHF. In DNA, the CDR3 is TGTGCCAGCACCCCCGACAGCAACTATAATTCACCCCTCCACTTT. The rearrangement joins TRBV2 to TRBJ1-6, with D tentatively TRBD1 (5 bases). This CDR3 spans 15 amino acids. The V gene's germline CDR1 is SNHLY and CDR2 FYNNEI. The germline V and J ends were trimmed by 7 bases and 3 bases, with 13 bases remaining between them.